This T cell receptor beta chain came from a study of regulatory T cells in long-lasting Graves disease. Study-wide points: Public clonotype sharing was higher in persistent than newly diagnosed patients.

The V end was cut by 0 bases, the J end by 7 bases, with 23 bases between. CDR1 and CDR2 from the germline V gene are SGHRS and YFSETQ. CDR3 length: 19 amino acids. Libraries of TCR beta came from iRepertoire HTBI primers plus Arm-PCR of CDR3 regions. One entry per CDR3 protein, called by TCRdb with MiXCR from the multiplex PCR reads. The sample consists of roughly 420,000 distinct CDR3 sequences, around 15% of them appearing once. As to time point: newly diagnosed GD, antithyroid drugs for less than 3 months. Preparation of the TCR library used RNA extracted from PBMCs. This clonotype has ten or more counts. Antigen specificity is unknown. The sample also formed part of further work on T cells in Graves' hyperthyroidism and ophthalmopathy. That work states: Blood also held most thyroid clonotypes expanded beyond 0.001.

This chain links TRBV5-1 with TRBJ1-6; D is perhaps TRBD1 (6 bases). The sequences come from peripheral blood mononuclear cells (PBMCs), collected at new diagnosis, from a patient treated with antithyroid drugs. This clonotype originated in a woman younger than 30 with Graves disease. CDR3 in DNA: TGCGCCAGCAGCTTGGACGCACACGGGACTGGGGGCAAGAATTCACCCCTCCACTTT. This sequence encodes CASSLDAHGTGGKNSPLHF.